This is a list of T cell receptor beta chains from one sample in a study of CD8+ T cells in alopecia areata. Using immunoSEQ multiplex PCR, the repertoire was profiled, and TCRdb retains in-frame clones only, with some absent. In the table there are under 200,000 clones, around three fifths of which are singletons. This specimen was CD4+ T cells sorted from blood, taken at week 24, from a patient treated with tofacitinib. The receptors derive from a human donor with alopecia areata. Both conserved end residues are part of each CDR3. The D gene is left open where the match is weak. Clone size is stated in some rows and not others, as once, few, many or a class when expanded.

CDR3aa: CASSDRQGYSYNEQFF
CDR3nt: TGTGCCAGCAGTGACCGACAGGGATACTCCTACAATGAGCAGTTCTTC
abundance: .
j_gene: TRBJ2-1
v_gene: TRBV6-1
d_gene: TRBD1
len: 16

CDR3aa: CSVGGREDGPLHF
CDR3nt: TGCAGCGTTGGGGGCAGGGAGGATGGACCCCTCCACTTT
abundance: once
j_gene: TRBJ1-6
v_gene: TRBV29-1
d_gene: .
len: 13

CDR3aa: CSVEWVIGETQYF
CDR3nt: TGCAGCGTCGAATGGGTCATTGGGGAGACCCAGTACTTC
abundance: .
j_gene: TRBJ2-5
v_gene: TRBV29-1
d_gene: .
len: 13

CDR3aa: CSARQGSGEKLFF
CDR3nt: TGCAGCGCTAGACAGGGGAGTGGTGAAAAACTGTTTTTT
abundance: few
j_gene: TRBJ1-4
v_gene: TRBV29-1
d_gene: TRBD1
len: 13

CDR3aa: CSVELWTAGNTIYF
CDR3nt: TGCAGCGTCGAACTTTGGACTGCAGGAAACACCATATATTTT
abundance: .
j_gene: TRBJ1-3
v_gene: TRBV29-1
d_gene: .
len: 14

CDR3aa: CSVGETGNQPQHF
CDR3nt: TGCAGCGTTGGGGAGACAGGGAATCAGCCCCAGCATTTT
abundance: .
j_gene: TRBJ1-5
v_gene: TRBV29-1
d_gene: TRBD1
len: 13

CDR3aa: CASSVQGWNTEAFF
CDR3nt: TGTGCCAGCAGCGTACAAGGGTGGAACACTGAAGCTTTCTTT
abundance: once
j_gene: TRBJ1-1
v_gene: TRBV9
d_gene: .
len: 14

CDR3aa: CASSYAAPPGTDTF
CDR3nt: TGTGCCAGCAGTTACGCAGCCCCACCGGGGACAGACACCTTC
abundance: .
j_gene: TRBJ1-2
v_gene: TRBV6-6
d_gene: TRBD1
len: 14

CDR3aa: CASSLSVRTTGDTEAFF
CDR3nt: TGTGCCAGCAGTTTATCCGTTCGAACGACGGGCGACACTGAAGCTTTCTTT
abundance: .
j_gene: TRBJ1-1
v_gene: TRBV27
d_gene: .
len: 17

CDR3aa: CASGPGTSYEQYF
CDR3nt: TGTGCTAGTGGTCCAGGGACTTCCTACGAGCAGTACTTC
abundance: .
j_gene: TRBJ2-7
v_gene: TRBV12-5
d_gene: .
len: 13

CDR3aa: CSASGTVHNEQFF
CDR3nt: TGCAGCGCCTCCGGGACAGTTCACAATGAGCAGTTCTTC
abundance: .
j_gene: TRBJ2-1
v_gene: TRBV29-1
d_gene: TRBD1
len: 13

CDR3aa: CAWSRVHYGYTF
CDR3nt: TGTGCCTGGAGCAGGGTACACTATGGCTACACCTTC
abundance: .
j_gene: TRBJ1-2
v_gene: TRBV30
d_gene: .
len: 12

CDR3aa: CAWSVGGHEQYF
CDR3nt: TGTGCCTGGAGTGTTGGGGGCCACGAGCAGTACTTC
abundance: .
j_gene: TRBJ2-7
v_gene: TRBV30
d_gene: .
len: 12

CDR3aa: CSVSAGSGYNEQFF
CDR3nt: TGCAGCGTTTCGGCAGGATCCGGCTACAATGAGCAGTTCTTC
abundance: .
j_gene: TRBJ2-1
v_gene: TRBV29-1
d_gene: .
len: 14

CDR3aa: CSVEGSVQETQYF
CDR3nt: TGCAGCGTTGAGGGTAGCGTCCAAGAGACCCAGTACTTC
abundance: .
j_gene: TRBJ2-5
v_gene: TRBV29-1
d_gene: .
len: 13

CDR3aa: CASSPLSSRSTGELFF
CDR3nt: TGTGCCAGCAGCCCCCTGTCCAGTCGGAGCACCGGGGAGCTGTTTTTT
abundance: .
j_gene: TRBJ2-2
v_gene: TRBV14
d_gene: .
len: 16

CDR3aa: CASSEKETQYF
CDR3nt: TGTGCCAGCAGTGAGAAGGAGACCCAGTACTTC
abundance: .
j_gene: TRBJ2-5
v_gene: TRBV25-1
d_gene: .
len: 11

CDR3aa: CAISAGDRGRDYGYTF
CDR3nt: TGTGCCATCAGTGCTGGGGACAGGGGGCGCGACTATGGCTACACCTTC
abundance: few
j_gene: TRBJ1-2
v_gene: TRBV10-3
d_gene: TRBD1
len: 16

CDR3aa: CSVEESRGELFF
CDR3nt: TGCAGCGTTGAAGAATCCCGCGGGGAGCTGTTTTTT
abundance: .
j_gene: TRBJ2-2
v_gene: TRBV29-1
d_gene: .
len: 12

CDR3aa: CASSGRLNTEAFF
CDR3nt: TGTGCCAGTAGCGGGCGATTGAACACTGAAGCTTTCTTT
abundance: .
j_gene: TRBJ1-1
v_gene: TRBV19
d_gene: .
len: 13

CDR3aa: CASSPGTGPEETQYF
CDR3nt: TGTGCCAGCAGCCCTGGTACGGGCCCCGAGGAAACCCAGTACTTC
abundance: .
j_gene: TRBJ2-5
v_gene: TRBV7-9
d_gene: .
len: 15

CDR3aa: CSVEVGLTYEQYF
CDR3nt: TGCAGCGTTGAAGTAGGTCTCACGTACGAGCAGTACTTC
abundance: .
j_gene: TRBJ2-7
v_gene: TRBV29-1
d_gene: .
len: 13

CDR3aa: CSVVGRYTDTQYF
CDR3nt: TGCAGCGTTGTTGGTCGATACACAGATACGCAGTATTTT
abundance: .
j_gene: TRBJ2-3
v_gene: TRBV29-1
d_gene: .
len: 13

CDR3aa: CSASHQETQYF
CDR3nt: TGCAGTGCTTCTCATCAAGAGACCCAGTACTTC
abundance: .
j_gene: TRBJ2-5
v_gene: TRBV20-1
d_gene: .
len: 11

CDR3aa: CASSQVRGGSGYTF
CDR3nt: TGCGCCAGCAGCCAAGTGCGAGGAGGGAGTGGCTACACCTTC
abundance: .
j_gene: TRBJ1-2
v_gene: TRBV4-1
d_gene: .
len: 14

CDR3aa: CASSLDLAGPTDTQYF
CDR3nt: TGCGCCAGCAGCTTGGATCTAGCGGGGCCCACAGATACGCAGTATTTT
abundance: .
j_gene: TRBJ2-3
v_gene: TRBV5-1
d_gene: TRBD2
len: 16

CDR3aa: CASSQETDYYEQYF
CDR3nt: TGCGCCAGCAGCCAAGAGACGGACTACTACGAGCAGTACTTC
abundance: .
j_gene: TRBJ2-7
v_gene: TRBV4-1
d_gene: .
len: 14

CDR3aa: CASSYVRQQETQYF
CDR3nt: TGTGCCAGCAGTTACGTACGGCAACAAGAGACCCAGTACTTC
abundance: .
j_gene: TRBJ2-5
v_gene: TRBV6-5
d_gene: .
len: 14

CDR3aa: CASSVAATNEKLFF
CDR3nt: TGTGCCAGCAGCGTAGCTGCAACTAATGAAAAACTGTTTTTT
abundance: .
j_gene: TRBJ1-4
v_gene: TRBV9
d_gene: .
len: 14

CDR3aa: CASSEDRYNEQFF
CDR3nt: TGTGCCAGCAGTGAAGATAGATACAATGAGCAGTTCTTC
abundance: .
j_gene: TRBJ2-1
v_gene: TRBV2
d_gene: .
len: 13

CDR3aa: CASSQPGLVRDTQYF
CDR3nt: TGTGCCAGCAGCCAACCCGGACTAGTCCGGGATACGCAGTATTTT
abundance: .
j_gene: TRBJ2-3
v_gene: TRBV14
d_gene: TRBD2
len: 15

CDR3aa: CASSPPGANYGYTF
CDR3nt: TGTGCCAGCAGCCCTCCAGGGGCTAACTATGGCTACACCTTC
abundance: few
j_gene: TRBJ1-2
v_gene: TRBV27
d_gene: .
len: 14

CDR3aa: CASSLSGNSPLHF
CDR3nt: TGTGCCAGCAGTTTATCTGGGAATTCACCCCTCCACTTT
abundance: .
j_gene: TRBJ1-6
v_gene: TRBV27
d_gene: .
len: 13

CDR3aa: CSVVGVPGQPQHF
CDR3nt: TGCAGCGTTGTTGGGGTTCCGGGTCAGCCCCAGCATTTT
abundance: few
j_gene: TRBJ1-5
v_gene: TRBV29-1
d_gene: .
len: 13

CDR3aa: CASRGDRVDQPQHF
CDR3nt: TGTGCCAGCAGAGGTGACAGGGTCGATCAGCCCCAGCATTTT
abundance: few
j_gene: TRBJ1-5
v_gene: TRBV27
d_gene: TRBD1
len: 14

CDR3aa: CSVAISSANTEAFF
CDR3nt: TGCAGCGTAGCTATCAGTTCAGCGAACACTGAAGCTTTCTTT
abundance: .
j_gene: TRBJ1-1
v_gene: TRBV29-1
d_gene: .
len: 14

CDR3aa: CSAPNGRTQYF
CDR3nt: TGCAGTGCACCGAACGGCCGGACCCAGTACTTC
abundance: .
j_gene: TRBJ2-5
v_gene: TRBV20-1
d_gene: .
len: 11

CDR3aa: CATSRGQGDIYEQYF
CDR3nt: TGTGCCACCAGCAGAGGACAGGGGGATATCTACGAGCAGTACTTC
abundance: .
j_gene: TRBJ2-7
v_gene: TRBV15
d_gene: TRBD1
len: 15

CDR3aa: CASSPGSGLDTEAFF
CDR3nt: TGTGCCAGCTCACCGGGATCCGGGTTGGACACTGAAGCTTTCTTT
abundance: .
j_gene: TRBJ1-1
v_gene: TRBV18
d_gene: .
len: 15

CDR3aa: CASSVGVGQGEAFF
CDR3nt: TGTGCCAGCAGCGTAGGTGTGGGACAGGGTGAAGCTTTCTTT
abundance: .
j_gene: TRBJ1-1
v_gene: TRBV9
d_gene: TRBD1
len: 14

CDR3aa: CSVDLGNPYEQYF
CDR3nt: TGCAGCGTTGATTTAGGGAACCCCTACGAGCAGTACTTC
abundance: .
j_gene: TRBJ2-7
v_gene: TRBV29-1
d_gene: .
len: 13

CDR3aa: CAWSVGYRVNSYNSPLHF
CDR3nt: TGTGCCTGGAGTGTAGGATACAGGGTGAACTCCTATAATTCACCCCTCCACTTT
abundance: few
j_gene: TRBJ1-6
v_gene: TRBV30
d_gene: .
len: 18

CDR3aa: CAWTTGVVTEAFF
CDR3nt: TGTGCCTGGACCACAGGGGTGGTCACTGAAGCTTTCTTT
abundance: .
j_gene: TRBJ1-1
v_gene: TRBV30
d_gene: TRBD1
len: 13

CDR3aa: CASSSRTSINEQFF
CDR3nt: TGTGCCAGCAGCTCAAGGACTAGCATCAATGAGCAGTTCTTC
abundance: .
j_gene: TRBJ2-1
v_gene: TRBV13
d_gene: TRBD2
len: 14

CDR3aa: CASSPGQGISEQFF
CDR3nt: TGTGCCAGCAGCCCGGGACAGGGGATAAGTGAGCAGTTCTTC
abundance: few
j_gene: TRBJ2-1
v_gene: TRBV6-6
d_gene: TRBD1
len: 14

CDR3aa: CAWSRMRTASTEAFF
CDR3nt: TGTGCCTGGAGTAGAATGAGGACAGCCAGCACTGAAGCTTTCTTT
abundance: .
j_gene: TRBJ1-1
v_gene: TRBV30
d_gene: .
len: 15

CDR3aa: CASSPQGHRLNTEAFF
CDR3nt: TGTGCCAGCAGTCCTCAGGGCCACAGATTGAACACTGAAGCTTTCTTT
abundance: .
j_gene: TRBJ1-1
v_gene: TRBV2
d_gene: .
len: 16

CDR3aa: CASSIFQGRGVEQFF
CDR3nt: TGTGCCAGCAGTATATTCCAGGGCCGGGGCGTTGAGCAGTTCTTC
abundance: few
j_gene: TRBJ2-1
v_gene: TRBV27
d_gene: .
len: 15

CDR3aa: CAWSADSNYNEQFF
CDR3nt: TGTGCCTGGAGTGCCGACTCCAACTACAATGAGCAGTTCTTC
abundance: .
j_gene: TRBJ2-1
v_gene: TRBV30
d_gene: .
len: 14

CDR3aa: CASSLAVTYEQYF
CDR3nt: TGTGCCAGCAGCTTGGCTGTCACCTACGAGCAGTACTTC
abundance: .
j_gene: TRBJ2-7
v_gene: TRBV7-9
d_gene: .
len: 13

CDR3aa: CASSSPGGGLSTDTQYF
CDR3nt: TGTGCCAGCAGCTCCCCGGGCGGGGGGCTTAGCACAGATACGCAGTATTTT
abundance: .
j_gene: TRBJ2-3
v_gene: TRBV4-2
d_gene: TRBD2
len: 17

CDR3aa: CASSSPGANVLTF
CDR3nt: TGTGCCAGCAGTTCCCCTGGGGCCAACGTCCTGACTTTC
abundance: .
j_gene: TRBJ2-6
v_gene: TRBV6-5
d_gene: .
len: 13

CDR3aa: CASSYPPGMNTEAFF
CDR3nt: TGTGCCAGCAGTTACCCGCCAGGGATGAACACTGAAGCTTTCTTT
abundance: .
j_gene: TRBJ1-1
v_gene: TRBV6-6
d_gene: .
len: 15

CDR3aa: CASSGGPQYEQYF
CDR3nt: TGCGCCAGCTCGGGTGGGCCTCAGTACGAGCAGTACTTC
abundance: .
j_gene: TRBJ2-7
v_gene: TRBV5-1
d_gene: .
len: 13

CDR3aa: CSVEWSHEQYF
CDR3nt: TGCAGCGTTGAATGGAGCCACGAGCAGTACTTC
abundance: .
j_gene: TRBJ2-7
v_gene: TRBV29-1
d_gene: .
len: 11

CDR3aa: CASSLDRSYEQYF
CDR3nt: TGTGCCAGCTCATTGGACAGATCCTACGAGCAGTACTTC
abundance: few
j_gene: TRBJ2-7
v_gene: TRBV18
d_gene: .
len: 13

CDR3aa: CASSYGQGESPLHF
CDR3nt: TGCGCCAGCAGTTATGGACAGGGCGAATCACCCCTCCACTTT
abundance: .
j_gene: TRBJ1-6
v_gene: TRBV10-2
d_gene: TRBD1
len: 14

CDR3aa: CSAQPFGDTQYF
CDR3nt: TGCAGCGCCCAACCCTTTGGGGATACGCAGTATTTT
abundance: few
j_gene: TRBJ2-3
v_gene: TRBV29-1
d_gene: .
len: 12